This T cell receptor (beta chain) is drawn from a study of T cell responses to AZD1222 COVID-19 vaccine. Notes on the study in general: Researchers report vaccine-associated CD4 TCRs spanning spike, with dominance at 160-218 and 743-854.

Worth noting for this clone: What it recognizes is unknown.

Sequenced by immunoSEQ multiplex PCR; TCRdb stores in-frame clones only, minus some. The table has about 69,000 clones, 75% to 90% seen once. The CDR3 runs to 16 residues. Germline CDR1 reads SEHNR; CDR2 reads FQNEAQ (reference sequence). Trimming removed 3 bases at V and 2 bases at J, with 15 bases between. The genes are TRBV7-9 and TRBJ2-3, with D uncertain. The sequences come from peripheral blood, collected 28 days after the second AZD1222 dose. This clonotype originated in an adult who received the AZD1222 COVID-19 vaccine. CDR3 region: CASSFESGPYTDTQYF. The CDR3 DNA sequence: TGTGCCAGCAGCTTCGAGTCAGGACCTTACACAGATACGCAGTATTTT. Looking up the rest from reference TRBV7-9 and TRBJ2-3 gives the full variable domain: DTGVSQNPRHKITKRGQNVTFRCDPISEHNRLYWYRQTLGQGPEFLTYFQNEAQLEKSRLLSDRFSAERPKGSFSTLEIQRTEQGDSAMYLCASSFESGPYTDTQYFGPGTRLTVL.